Reported below is one TCR beta chain. Its specificity is unknown. This record comes from a study of human T cells and chemical hapten exposure. Study context: A mostly female patient group had alopecia areata, totalis or universalis. Study-wide results and limits: Expanded TCR counts at PT1 were positively correlated with the patch test score.

Indicated time point: patch test 1, 2 weeks after DPC sensitization. Specified treatment: therapeutic diphenylcyclopropenone sensitization with weekly scalp DPC. TCRdb itself ran the RACE reads through MiXCR, one entry per CDR3 protein. This table has 150,000 to 200,000 distinct CDR3 sequences, around 13% appearing once. The V end lost 0 bases, the J end lost 0 bases, and 8 bases lay between the germline ends. Per germline, CDR1 KGHSH and CDR2 LQKENI. The CDR3 covers 15 residues. Material: whole blood, obtained in connection with sensitization to the hapten diphenylcyclopropenone (DPC). This TCR came from a woman under 40 with alopecia areata. Some clones in this sample may be carry-over from other donors' samples. The chain has TRBV18 and TRBJ2-5, with a possible D match to TRBD2 (5 bases). The CDR3 region is CASSPPGEYQETQYF. CDR3 DNA sequence: TGTGCCAGCTCACCACCGGGAGAGTACCAAGAGACCCAGTACTTC.